This paragraph covers one T cell receptor beta chain sequence. Its cognate antigen is unknown. The data derive from a study of Tregs in tolerant kidney transplant recipients. Study results and caveats: The most relevant donor-specific Treg TCRbeta repertoire apparently came from expansion with activated donor B cells. Findings come from small patient numbers and require larger validation. Biological reproducibility was not directly addressed in this study.

Unstimulated regulatory T cells (CD4+CD25+CD127-), CD4+CD25- non-regulatory cells, CD4 and CD8 cells were FACS-sorted from thawed PBMCs. In germline, CDR1 is SGHNT, CDR2 YYREEE (reference sequence). V was pared by 2 bases and J by 1 base, with 4 bases between. This CDR3 contains 12 residues. Sequenced by immunoSEQ multiplex PCR; TCRdb stores in-frame clones only, minus some. The sample has under 50,000 clones, about 90% seen once. The clonotype originates from a human donor in good health. The chain is built from TRBV5-4 and TRBJ2-7; D uncertain. Sequencing input: Tregs from blood. The CDR3 DNA is TGTGCCAGCAGCTTCGGTTCCTACGAGCAGTACTTC. Amino acids: CASSFGSYEQYF.